The T cell receptor (beta chain) described here comes from a study of regulatory T cells in long-lasting Graves disease. CDR3-region Arm-PCR and iRepertoire HTBI primers produced the TCR beta libraries. TCRdb analysed the multiplex PCR reads with MiXCR anew, one entry per CDR3 protein. In the table there are about 560,000 distinct CDR3 sequences, roughly 15% of which are singletons. This clonotype has a count of ten or more. Specified time point: newly diagnosed GD, antithyroid drugs for less than 3 months. PBMCs were the source of the RNA used for TCR sequencing. V lost 4 bases, J lost 8 bases, and 7 bases stayed unmatched. This CDR3 region has 14 residues. Germline CDR1 and CDR2: DFQATT and SNEGSKA (reference sequence). The same sample was also studied in work on T cells in Graves' hyperthyroidism and ophthalmopathy.

Specimen: peripheral blood mononuclear cells (PBMCs), collected at new diagnosis, from a patient treated with antithyroid drugs. This sequence was found in a man aged 18 to 35 with Graves disease. This chain links TRBV20-1 with TRBJ2-2; TRBD2 agrees at 10 bases. CDR3 DNA sequence: TGCAGTGCTAACATACCACTAGCGGGAGGGGAGCTGTTTTTT. It codes for CSANIPLAGGELFF.